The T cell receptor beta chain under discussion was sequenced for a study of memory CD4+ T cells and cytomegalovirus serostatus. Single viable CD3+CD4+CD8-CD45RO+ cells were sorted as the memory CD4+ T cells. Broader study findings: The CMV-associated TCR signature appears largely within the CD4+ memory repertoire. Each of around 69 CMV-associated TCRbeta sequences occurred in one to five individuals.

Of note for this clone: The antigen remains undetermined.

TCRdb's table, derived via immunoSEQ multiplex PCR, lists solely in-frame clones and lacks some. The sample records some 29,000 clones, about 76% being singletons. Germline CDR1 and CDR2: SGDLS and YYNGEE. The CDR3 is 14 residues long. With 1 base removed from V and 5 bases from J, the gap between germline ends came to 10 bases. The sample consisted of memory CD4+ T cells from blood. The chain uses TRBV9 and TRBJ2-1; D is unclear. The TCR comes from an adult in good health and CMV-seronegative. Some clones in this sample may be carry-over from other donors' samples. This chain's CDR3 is CASSVTELHNEQFF. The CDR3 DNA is TGTGCCAGCAGCGTAACCGAATTGCACAATGAGCAGTTCTTC.